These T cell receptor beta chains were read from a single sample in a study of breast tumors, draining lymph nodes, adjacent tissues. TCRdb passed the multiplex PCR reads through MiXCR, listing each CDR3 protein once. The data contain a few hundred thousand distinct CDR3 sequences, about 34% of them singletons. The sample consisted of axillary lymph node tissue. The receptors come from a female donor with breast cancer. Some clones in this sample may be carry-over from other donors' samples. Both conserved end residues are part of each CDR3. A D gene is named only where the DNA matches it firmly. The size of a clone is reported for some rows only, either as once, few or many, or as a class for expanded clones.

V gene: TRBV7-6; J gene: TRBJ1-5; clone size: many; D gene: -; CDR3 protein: CASSLAPGWGQPQHF; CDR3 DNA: TGTGCCAGCAGCTTAGCGCCAGGGTGGGGACAGCCCCAGCATTTT
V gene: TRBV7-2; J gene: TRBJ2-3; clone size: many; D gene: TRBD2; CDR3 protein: CASSLAHLAGVIDTQYF; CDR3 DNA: TGTGCCAGCAGCTTAGCGCACCTAGCGGGGGTGATAGATACGCAGTATTTT
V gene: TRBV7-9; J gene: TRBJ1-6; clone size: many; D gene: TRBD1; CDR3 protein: CASSFGQGVTSPLHF; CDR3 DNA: TGTGCCAGCAGCTTTGGACAGGGAGTCACTTCACCCCTCCACTTT
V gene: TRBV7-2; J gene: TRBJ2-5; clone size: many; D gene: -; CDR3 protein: CASSVNQETQYF; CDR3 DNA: TGTGCCAGCAGCGTAAATCAAGAGACCCAGTACTTC
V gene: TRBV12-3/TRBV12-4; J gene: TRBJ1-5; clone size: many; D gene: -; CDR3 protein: CASSPRRGSNQPQHF; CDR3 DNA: TGTGCCAGCAGTCCCCGAAGGGGATCGAATCAGCCCCAGCATTTT
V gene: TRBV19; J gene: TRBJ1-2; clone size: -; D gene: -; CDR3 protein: CASSHPGGINHYTF; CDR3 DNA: TGTGCCAGTAGTCACCCCGGGGGAATCAATCACTACACCTTC
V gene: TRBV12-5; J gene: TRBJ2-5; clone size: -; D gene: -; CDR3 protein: CASGFTVTGTQYF; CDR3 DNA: TGTGCTAGTGGTTTCACGGTAACCGGGACCCAGTACTTC
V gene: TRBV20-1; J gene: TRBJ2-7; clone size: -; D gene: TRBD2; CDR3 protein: CGATDPGGSSEQYF; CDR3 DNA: TGCGGTGCTACCGACCCCGGGGGGTCCTCCGAGCAGTACTTC
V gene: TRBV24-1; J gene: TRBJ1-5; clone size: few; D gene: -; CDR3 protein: CATSAREGTNQPQHF; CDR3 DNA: TGTGCCACCAGTGCTAGAGAGGGGACCAATCAGCCCCAGCATTTT
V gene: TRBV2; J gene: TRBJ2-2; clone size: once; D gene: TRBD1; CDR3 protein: CASKGALNTGELFF; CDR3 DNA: TGTGCCAGCAAGGGGGCGTTAAACACCGGGGAGCTGTTTTTT
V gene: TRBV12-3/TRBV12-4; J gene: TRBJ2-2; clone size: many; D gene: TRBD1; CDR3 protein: CASRMDRAAGELFF; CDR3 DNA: TGTGCCAGCAGGATGGACAGGGCGGCCGGGGAGCTGTTTTTT
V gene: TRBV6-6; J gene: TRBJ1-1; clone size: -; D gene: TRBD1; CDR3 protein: CASSAGDRAKGNTEAFF; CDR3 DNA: TGTGCCAGCAGTGCGGGAGACAGGGCGAAAGGGAACACTGAAGCTTTCTTT
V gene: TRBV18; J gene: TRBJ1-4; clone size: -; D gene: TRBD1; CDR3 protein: CASSPPTGQGANEKLFF; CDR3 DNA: TGTGCCAGCTCACCACCGACAGGGCAGGGGGCTAATGAAAAACTGTTTTTT